Presented here are 11 T cell receptor beta chains from one specimen sequenced in a study of control samples from healthy donors and cancer patients. The table came from immunoSEQ multiplex PCR; TCRdb's copy has only in-frame clones and leaves some out. Among approximately 94,000 clones listed, approximately 90% were seen once. Input material: blood. The receptor source for this set is a woman aged 25 to 45 in good health.

The rearrangement uses TRBV25-1 and TRBJ1-2; TRBD1 matches at 8 bases. The CDR3 sequence is 14 residues long. Per the germline V gene, CDR1 is MGHDK and CDR2 is SYGVNS. Trimming took 1 base from V and 4 from J; bases not matched to a gene: 2. CDR3 bases: TGTGCCAGCAGTGAATGGACAGGGACCTATGGCTACACCTTC. Its protein is CASSEWTGTYGYTF.

The chain combines TRBV3-1 (or the pseudogene TRBV3-2) with TRBJ1-2; 7 nucleotides align to TRBD1. Germline CDR1 reads LGHDT; CDR2 reads YNNKEL (reference sequence). V gave up 4 bases and J gave up 4 bases; unmatched junction bases: 3. The CDR3 runs 13 residues. The CDR3 nucleotides read TGTGCCAGCAGCCCCGGGACAGCCTATGGCTACACCTTC. It is translated as CASSPGTAYGYTF.

V gene TRBV2 combines with J gene TRBJ2-1; D not certain. The CDR3 covers 12 residues. Germline lookup yields CDR1 SNHLY and CDR2 FYNNEI. V dropped 3 bases and J dropped 8 bases, with 8 bases sitting between them. CDR3 amino acids: CASSDTGYEQFF. Written as DNA, the CDR3 is TGTGCCAGCAGTGATACCGGGTATGAGCAGTTCTTC.

CDR3 amino acids: CASSLSPAQETQYF. CDR3 bases: TGTGCCAGCAGTTTGTCCCCGGCACAAGAGACCCAGTACTTC. The rearrangement joins TRBV28 to TRBJ2-5, with D unresolved. V shed 3 bases and J shed 2 bases, with 10 bases lying between them. Germline V gene lookup returns CDR1 MDHEN and CDR2 SYDVKM. The CDR3 is made up of 14 amino acids.

This clone came up once. J is TRBJ1-1 and V is TRBV6-1; D gene ambiguous. The V and J ends lost 0 bases and 3 bases respectively, with 8 bases between them. This CDR3 has 14 residues. CDR1 and CDR2 (germline): MNHNS, SASEGT. The CDR3 here is CASSEAEGHTEAFF. The CDR3 coding sequence is TGTGCCAGCAGTGAAGCCGAAGGCCACACTGAAGCTTTCTTT.

This sequence joins TRBV5-1 and TRBJ1-1; TRBD1 aligns across 8 bases. The CDR3 runs to 15 residues. CDR1 and CDR2 (germline): SGHRS, YFSETQ. The V gene end was trimmed by 2 bases and the J gene end by 5 bases; junction bases not matched to a gene: 8. The CDR3 loop is CASSFRQGRNTEAFF. CDR3 DNA: TGCGCCAGCAGCTTTCGACAGGGGCGGAATACTGAAGCTTTCTTT.

This chain connects TRBV5-1 to TRBJ1-4, with D possibly matching TRBD1 (5 bases). Germline lookup yields CDR1 SGHRS and CDR2 YFSETQ. Trimming left V 2 bases short and J 0 bases short, with 5 bases between. This CDR3 comprises 14 residues. The CDR3 sequence: CASSLQATNEKLFF. The CDR3 nucleotides read TGCGCCAGCAGCTTACAGGCAACTAATGAAAAACTGTTTTTT.

This clone was found a few times. The genes are TRBV5-4 and TRBJ2-7; 7 bases match TRBD1. Trimming cost V 4 bases and J 6 bases; bases outside gene matches: 4. Germline CDR1 and CDR2: SGHNT and YYREEE (reference sequence). The CDR3 loop spans 12 amino acids. CDR3 sequence reads: CASSQTGLEQYF. The CDR3 bases are TGTGCCAGCAGCCAGACAGGGCTCGAGCAGTACTTC.

V and J are TRBV12-3 or TRBV12-4 and TRBJ1-3; D is uncertain. V gave up 10 bases and J gave up 0 bases, with 10 bases separating them. The CDR3 is made up of 13 amino acids. CDR3 in DNA: TGTGCCACTAATTTCAACTCTGGAAACACCATATATTTT. As protein: CATNFNSGNTIYF.

The gene calls are TRBV6-8 and TRBJ1-5, with 8 bases matching TRBD1. In germline, CDR1 is MNHGY, CDR2 SAAAGT. The V segment lost 11 bases and the J segment 6 bases; nucleotides outside the gene matches: 21. This CDR3 has 17 amino acids. This CDR3 reads CASRRRGGQGASQPQHF. The CDR3 DNA is TGTGCCTCCCGGCGACGGGGGGGCCAGGGGGCCAGTCAGCCCCAGCATTTT.

The genes are TRBV7-3 and TRBJ2-5; possibly TRBD2 for D (6 bases). Germline V gives CDR1 SGHTA, CDR2 FQGTGA. Trimming took off 0 bases at V and 3 bases at J, with 8 bases between the two ends. The CDR3 covers 14 residues. The CDR3 is CASSLTGGKETQYF. CDR3 nucleotides: TGTGCCAGCAGCTTAACGGGGGGTAAAGAGACCCAGTACTTC.